A single T cell receptor (beta chain) is shown here with its context. No cognate antigen has been identified for it. There are no base qualities to consult, and no much larger clone falls within one base. The TCR beta CDR3 regions were amplified from the RNA transcripts. The TCR CDR3 was subjected to a first round of RT-PCR using the HTBI primer set and the Qiagen OneStep RT-PCR kit. Libraries were constructed in a second round of multiplex PCR, after which size selection and purification were performed. Libraries were sequenced paired-end with 100 bp reads on an Illumina HiSeq2000. Per the source publication's procedure: Raw data were processed with SOAPnuke, discarding reads with adapters, uncalled bases, mean Phred below 15, or no exact constant-primer or identifier match. COPE v1.2.5 was used to merge the high-quality paired reads, and each unique nucleotide sequence was defined as a clonotype. Clonotypes were aligned to IMGT TRBV, TRBD and TRBJ reference segments using MiTCR v1.1. Only V-J combinations with frequency above 0.0001, covering 98% to 99.2% of repertoires, were analysed. A TCS score was defined as the ratio between F50 (clonal expansion) and ExV (chaos), using BLOSUM62-based TCRdist between CDR3 peptides within each V-J. Welch's t-statistics and random forest reduced roughly 500 V-J features to some 14, which were used in a naive Bayes classifier (R e1071). TCRdb cleaned the public reads at Q25 with fastp, built clones with MiXCR and kept in-frame beta chains. Under each unique CDR3 protein, matching rows form one entry showing the most common genes and DNA. The authors' filters were not applied to this entry. A total of about 740,000 distinct CDR3 sequences appear in this sample, 13% to 15% of them only once. The ten largest make up 10% to 13% of the sample.

The data were obtained in a study of T cells in Graves' hyperthyroidism and ophthalmopathy (dated by TCRdb to the late 2010s). About the study as a whole: Peripheral blood samples were taken at the time of initial diagnosis, prior to any treatment. To identify TCR V-J signatures that set the groups apart, the researchers used a discovery cohort of 90 to 100 patients, made up of 40 to 45 with Graves' ophthalmopathy and 55 to 65 with stable Graves' hyperthyroidism. An independent validation cohort of under 20 hyperthyroidism patients and over 15 patients who later progressed to ophthalmopathy tested prospective prediction of ophthalmopathy. The 90 to 100 discovery patients were randomly divided into training and test sets at a 7:3 ratio. The study also compared thyroid tissue and blood T-cell repertoires from 6 or 7 Graves' hyperthyroidism patients. Once sampling was done, hyperthyroidism patients were given methimazole at a starting dose of 30 mg daily, whereas ophthalmopathy patients were given high-dose intravenous methylprednisolone. The paper reports TCR Vbeta CDR3 sequencing of about 140 peripheral blood samples: 43 ophthalmopathy, some 80 hyperthyroidism and roughly 17 progressor patients.

A patient counted as having stable Graves' hyperthyroidism if no progression to ophthalmopathy occurred over 18 months of follow-up. Hyperthyroidism patients were newly diagnosed, had a disease duration of under 2 months, and were aged 18 to 65 years. Any patient with an uncontrolled infection, another autoimmune disease, pregnancy or lactation was excluded. Diagnoses were established on the basis of clinical symptoms, serum thyroxine and TRAb, thyroid ultrasound, and orbital computed tomography. PBMCs were separated from around 9.1 ml of fresh peripheral blood using Ficoll-Paque density gradient centrifugation. Total RNA was extracted with Trizol reagent, and quality was checked on an Agilent 2100 Bioanalyzer. In the germline V gene, CDR1 corresponds to KGHDR and CDR2 to SFDVKD. From its cysteine to its phenylalanine, the CDR3 spans 14 amino acids. Of the read, only the CDR3 DNA is kept; its 42 bases are in frame from base 1. V is cut back by 6 bases and J by 9 bases, with 10 bases in the junction unmatched.

The paper's findings and limits, for the study overall: Most expanded thyroid clonotypes (frequency above 0.001) were also detected in blood, a finding suggesting that blood repertoires may reflect thyroid immune responses. A 13 V-J signature model separated ophthalmopathy from stable hyperthyroidism, with 87.88% sensitivity and about 81% specificity in cross-validation and 80%/75% in testing. Sample size was not statistically predetermined, and investigators were not blinded to group allocation. In validation, the model predicted progression to ophthalmopathy with 65% to 71% sensitivity and less than 80% specificity, a median of about 6 months before onset.

The clonotype comes from a young woman with Graves' hyperthyroidism. The material sequenced was blood. The rearranged segments are TRBV24-1 and TRBJ2-1; 7 bases in between match TRBD1. The encoded CDR3 is CATSMASWDSEQFF. The nucleotide sequence is given as TGTGCCACCAGTATGGCTAGTTGGGACAGTGAGCAGTTCTTC.